One sample yielded the 25 T cell receptor beta chains listed below, sequenced in a study of immune evolution from preneoplasia to lung adenocarcinoma. TCRdb's table, derived via immunoSEQ multiplex PCR, lists solely in-frame clones and lacks some. The sample records thousands of clones, around 86% being singletons. Sequences were obtained from FFPE invasive lung adenocarcinoma tissue. The receptors were gathered from a person between 60 and 70 years old with lung adenocarcinoma.

This chain joins TRBV9 and TRBJ2-2; 10 bases map to TRBD2. The CDR3 sequence is 15 residues long. CDR1 is SGDLS, CDR2 YYNGEE, per germline. After removal of 5 bases from V and 3 bases from J, the junction contained 4 bases not matched to a gene. CDR3 sequence (DNA): TGTGCCAGCAGTCCCGGGACTAGCGACACCGGGGAGCTGTTTTTT. Its translation: CASSPGTSDTGELFF. Full variable domain (remainder filled in from reference TRBV9 and TRBJ2-2): DSGVTQTPKHLITATGQRVTLRCSPRSGDLSVYWYQQSLDQGLQFLIQYYNGEERAKGNILERFSAQQFPDLHSELNLSSLELGDSALYFCASSPGTSDTGELFFGEGSRLTVL.

J is TRBJ2-3 and V is TRBV27, with D possibly matching TRBD1 (6 bases). The V gene's germline CDR1 is MNHEY and CDR2 SMNVEV (reference sequence). The CDR3 length is 17 residues. V was trimmed by 3 bases and J by 0 bases, leaving 16 bases between them. Here the CDR3 reads CASSFPRQAVSTDTQYF. Written as DNA, the CDR3 is TGTGCCAGCAGTTTCCCCCGACAGGCCGTGAGCACAGATACGCAGTATTTT.

The chain is built from TRBV2 and TRBJ1-1; D gene ambiguous. Germline V gene lookup returns CDR1 SNHLY and CDR2 FYNNEI. Trimming took off 8 bases at V and 3 bases at J, with 7 bases between the two ends. The CDR3 spans 11 residues. The CDR3 reads CASGRYTEAFF. The CDR3 region has the DNA TGTGCCAGCGGGAGATACACTGAAGCTTTCTTT.

This clone showed up just once. The rearrangement links TRBV5-1 to TRBJ1-1, with D possibly matching TRBD1 (6 bases). Germline CDR1 SGHRS, CDR2 YFSETQ. Trimming shortened V by 0 bases and J by 3 bases, and 9 bases separated the two germline ends. The CDR3 has 14 amino acids. This CDR3 is CASSLAGGHTEAFF. Here the CDR3 DNA reads TGCGCCAGCAGCTTGGCCGGGGGGCACACTGAAGCTTTCTTT.

CDR3 DNA sequence: TGTGCCAGCAGCTTAGGGGGTACAGGGGCCTCCCCCTACGAGCAGTACTTC. Translated: CASSLGGTGASPYEQYF. The J gene is TRBJ2-7, the V gene TRBV11-3, with 7 bases fitting TRBD1. This CDR3 is built from 17 residues. Germline assignment: CDR1 SGHNT and CDR2 YENEEA. The V gene end was trimmed by 1 base and the J gene end by 2 bases; junction bases not matched to a gene: 11.

The chain carries TRBV5-1 and TRBJ1-4, with unresolved D. This CDR3 has 16 residues. The germline gives CDR1 SGHRS, CDR2 YFSETQ. Trimming took 4 bases from V and 8 from J, leaving 21 bases between them. CDR3 protein: CASSPWSGSLSEKLFF. In nucleotides, the CDR3 is TGCGCCAGCAGCCCCTGGAGTGGCAGTTTGAGCGAAAAACTGTTTTTT.

The V gene is TRBV14, the J gene TRBJ1-2, with TRBD1 matching 10 bases. CDR3 size: 14 residues. CDR1 SGHDN and CDR2 FVKESK come from the germline V gene. Losses at the gene ends were 3 bases for V and 4 bases for J; bases not matched to a gene: 2. CDR3 coding DNA: TGTGCCAGCAGCCAGTGGGACAGGGGCTATGGCTACACCTTC. Its protein product is CASSQWDRGYGYTF.

The gene calls are TRBV28 and TRBJ1-5; no firm D call. This CDR3 contains 13 residues. V was clipped by 7 bases and J by 3 bases, with 10 bases between them. Germline V gives CDR1 MDHEN, CDR2 SYDVKM. CDR3 bases: TGTGCCAGCATTTCAACCTCCAATCAGCCCCAGCATTTT. It is translated as CASISTSNQPQHF.

V and J are TRBV15 and TRBJ2-2; unclear D gene. The CDR3 runs 13 residues. V was shortened by 0 bases and J by 7 bases, with 6 bases between the two germline ends. CDR1 and CDR2 from the germline V gene are LNHNV and YYDKDF (reference sequence). The CDR3 is CATSRDQNGELFF. Written as DNA, the CDR3 is TGTGCCACCAGCAGAGATCAGAACGGGGAGCTGTTTTTT.

The chain links TRBV6-5 to TRBJ1-5; perhaps TRBD1 as D (6 bases). Germline-derived CDR1 and CDR2 are MNHEY and SVGAGI. CDR3 length equals 14 residues. With 6 bases removed from V and 7 bases from J, the gap between germline ends came to 16 bases. CDR3 sequence (DNA): TGTGCCAGCAGCCTTAAAGGGGGGTTACAGCCCCAGCATTTT. As protein: CASSLKGGLQPQHF.

This clone appeared once. V and J are TRBV5-6 and TRBJ2-7; D is possibly TRBD2 (6 bases). The CDR3 runs 13 residues. The V gene lost 3 bases and the J gene lost 2 bases, with 9 bases spanning the gap. The germline gives CDR1 SGHDT, CDR2 YYEEEE. CDR3 residues: CASSYGGTYEQYF. CDR3 DNA sequence: TGTGCCAGCAGCTATGGAGGGACCTACGAGCAGTACTTC.

The chain links TRBV2 to TRBJ2-2; D perhaps matches TRBD1 (5 bases). This CDR3 region has 15 residues. Germline values: CDR1 SNHLY, CDR2 FYNNEI. The V end was cut by 7 bases, the J end by 0 bases, with 12 bases between. The CDR3 DNA reads TGTGCCAGCAAGGGTGGACAAGCGAACACCGGGGAGCTGTTTTTT. It encodes CASKGGQANTGELFF.

This chain connects TRBV27 to TRBJ2-3, with 9 bases aligning to TRBD2. The trim removed 5 bases at V and 3 bases at J, leaving 9 bases unmatched. The CDR3 has 16 residues. Germline CDR1 is MNHEY and CDR2 is SMNVEV (reference sequence). The CDR3 nucleotides are TGTGCCAGCAGTGACCGACTAGCGGTAATAACAGATACGCAGTATTTT. Translating gives CASSDRLAVITDTQYF.

V and J are TRBV7-9 and TRBJ2-3, with TRBD2 matching 16 bases. V shed 5 bases and J 0 bases; nucleotides not matched to a gene: 5. CDR1 is SEHNR, CDR2 FQNEAQ, per germline (reference sequence). This CDR3 contains 18 residues. The CDR3 sequence: CASSDPGLAGGSTDTQYF. The DNA of the CDR3 is TGTGCCAGCAGCGACCCGGGACTAGCGGGAGGGAGCACAGATACGCAGTATTTT. The variable domain in full, completed from reference TRBV7-9 and TRBJ2-3, reads DTGVSQNPRHKITKRGQNVTFRCDPISEHNRLYWYRQTLGQGPEFLTYFQNEAQLEKSRLLSDRFSAERPKGSFSTLEIQRTEQGDSAMYLCASSDPGLAGGSTDTQYFGPGTRLTVL.

This chain joins TRBV18 and TRBJ1-1; maybe TRBD1 (6 bases). From germline, CDR1 is KGHSH and CDR2 LQKENI. The length of the CDR3 is 15 residues. The germline V and J ends were trimmed by 5 bases and 4 bases, with 17 bases remaining between them. CDR3 nucleotides: TGTGCCAGCTCAAGGGGACAACCCGGGAGCACTGAAGCTTTCTTT. This encodes CASSRGQPGSTEAFF.

The genes are TRBV19 and TRBJ1-2; D perhaps matches TRBD1 (5 bases). Germline V gene data show CDR1 as LNHDA and CDR2 as SQIVND (reference sequence). V was pared by 8 bases and J by 0 bases, with 13 bases between. The CDR3 consists of 14 residues. For the CDR3, the DNA is TGTGCCAGTGCCCCGGGACGGGCTAACTATGGCTACACCTTC. Residues: CASAPGRANYGYTF.

This clone occurred a few times. This chain uses TRBV10-3 with TRBJ2-1; D is unclear. Deletions cut 2 bases from V and 4 bases from J, with 3 bases between. This CDR3 comprises 12 residues. Germline values: CDR1 ENHRY, CDR2 SYGVKD. In DNA, the CDR3 is TGTGCCATCAGTGAGGTGTACAATGAGCAGTTCTTC. It translates to CAISEVYNEQFF.

J is TRBJ2-3 and V is TRBV7-2, with D unclear. V was cut by 6 bases and J by 1 base, with 17 bases left in between. Germline lookup yields CDR1 SGHTA and CDR2 FQGNSA. CDR3 size: 16 residues. The DNA of the CDR3 is TGTGCCAGCAGTCAGAGAACTTCTCAACGCACAGATACGCAGTATTTT. As protein: CASSQRTSQRTDTQYF.

In this sample, this clone turned up a few times. This chain joins TRBV7-9 and TRBJ1-3, with D perhaps matching TRBD1 (5 bases). The length of the CDR3 is 16 residues. V lost 1 base to trimming and J lost 3 bases, with 13 bases between them. The germline V gene has CDR1 SEHNR and CDR2 FQNEAQ (reference sequence). The chain's CDR3 is CASSLVQGVLGNTIYF. The DNA of the CDR3 is TGTGCCAGCAGCTTAGTTCAAGGGGTGCTTGGAAACACCATATATTTT.

This clone was counted between two and nine times. The genes are TRBV15 and TRBJ2-2; 14 positions match TRBD2. Looked up from germline, CDR1 is LNHNV and CDR2 is YYDKDF (reference sequence). With V trimmed by 2 bases and J by 6 bases, 14 bases remained unmatched. The CDR3 is 20 residues long. The CDR3 loop reads CATSRSRGPGLAGEAGELFF. CDR3 sequence (DNA): TGTGCCACCAGCAGAAGCCGCGGCCCGGGACTAGCGGGAGAGGCCGGGGAGCTGTTTTTT.

This rearrangement joins TRBV7-6 to TRBJ2-5, with TRBD2 matching over 13 bases. The J call may be in error: the DNA end matches TRBJ2-7 better. The CDR3 runs to 17 residues. CDR1 and CDR2 (germline): SGHVS, FNYEAQ. This CDR3 reads CASSLESWTSGSYEQYF. For the CDR3, the DNA is TGTGCCAGCAGCTTAGAATCCTGGACTAGCGGGAGTTACGAGCAGTACTTC.

This chain connects TRBV28 to TRBJ1-2; TRBD1 is a possible D gene (5 bases). With 4 bases removed from V and 2 bases from J, the gap between germline ends came to 14 bases. The germline V gene encodes CDR1 MDHEN and CDR2 SYDVKM. The CDR3 totals 15 residues. CDR3 protein: CASSSAPGRNYGYTF. DNA of the CDR3: TGTGCCAGCAGTTCGGCCCCGGGACGGAACTATGGCTACACCTTC.

The V gene is TRBV6-5, the J gene TRBJ1-1, with D uncertain. Germline CDR1 MNHEY, CDR2 SVGAGI. Trimming stripped 6 bases from V and 0 bases from J, with 11 bases between. The CDR3 is 14 amino acids. The CDR3 reads CASSERQLNTEAFF. Written as DNA, the CDR3 is TGTGCCAGCAGCGAGAGACAATTGAACACTGAAGCTTTCTTT.

This clone showed up just once. The chain uses TRBV27 and TRBJ2-3; no clear D. CDR1 and CDR2 from the germline V gene are MNHEY and SMNVEV (reference sequence). Trimming left V 5 bases short and J 6 bases short, with 12 bases between. The CDR3 is made up of 13 amino acids. Written as DNA, the CDR3 is TGTGCCAGCAGTCCAATGGAGCGTGATACGCAGTATTTT. Encoded protein: CASSPMERDTQYF.

The chain couples TRBV7-9 to TRBJ2-7; 7 nucleotides match TRBD1. In germline, CDR1 is SEHNR, CDR2 FQNEAQ (reference sequence). This CDR3 has 12 residues. V shed 5 bases, J shed 5 bases, and the junction held 3 bases outside the gene matches. The DNA of the CDR3 is TGTGCCAGCAGCAGAACAGGGGACGAGCAGTACTTC. Translating it yields CASSRTGDEQYF.